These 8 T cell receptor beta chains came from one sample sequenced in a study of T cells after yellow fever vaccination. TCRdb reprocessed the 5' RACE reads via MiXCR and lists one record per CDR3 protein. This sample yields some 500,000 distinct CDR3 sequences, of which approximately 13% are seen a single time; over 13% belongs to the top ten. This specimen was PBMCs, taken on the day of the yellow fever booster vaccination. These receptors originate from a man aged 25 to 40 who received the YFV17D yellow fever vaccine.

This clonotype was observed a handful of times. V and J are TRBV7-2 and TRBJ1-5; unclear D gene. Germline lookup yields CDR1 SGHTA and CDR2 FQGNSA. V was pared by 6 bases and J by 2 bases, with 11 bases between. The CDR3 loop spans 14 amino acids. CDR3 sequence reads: CASSKKRGNQPQHF. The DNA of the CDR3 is TGTGCCAGCAGTAAAAAACGTGGCAATCAGCCCCAGCATTTT.

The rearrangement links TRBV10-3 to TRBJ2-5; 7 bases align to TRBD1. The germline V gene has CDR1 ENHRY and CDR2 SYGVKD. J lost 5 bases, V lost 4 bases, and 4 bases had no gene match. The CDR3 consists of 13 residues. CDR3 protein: CAISADRAETQYF. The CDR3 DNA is TGTGCCATCAGTGCTGACAGGGCTGAGACCCAGTACTTC.

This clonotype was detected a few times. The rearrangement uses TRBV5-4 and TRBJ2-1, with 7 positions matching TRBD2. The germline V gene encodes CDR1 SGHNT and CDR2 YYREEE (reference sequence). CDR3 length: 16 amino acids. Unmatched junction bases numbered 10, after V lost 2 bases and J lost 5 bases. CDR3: CASSFGGEGPHNEQFF. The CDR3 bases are TGTGCCAGCAGCTTTGGAGGGGAGGGCCCCCACAATGAGCAGTTCTTC.

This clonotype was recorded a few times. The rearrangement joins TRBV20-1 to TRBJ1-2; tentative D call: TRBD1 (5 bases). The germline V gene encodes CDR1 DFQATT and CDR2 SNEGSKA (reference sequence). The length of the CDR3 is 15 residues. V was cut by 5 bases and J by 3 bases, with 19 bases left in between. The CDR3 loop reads CSAYSTGTLHYGYTF. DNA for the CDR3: TGCAGTGCTTACTCTACCGGGACCTTACACTATGGCTACACCTTC.

The CDR3 is CSASRGSGSTNEQFF. The CDR3 bases are TGCAGTGCTAGTCGCGGGAGCGGGAGTACTAATGAGCAGTTCTTC. The gene calls are TRBV20-1 and TRBJ2-1; 8 nucleotides match TRBD2. Trimming cost V 3 bases and J 7 bases; bases outside gene matches: 11. Germline V lookup: CDR1 DFQATT, CDR2 SNEGSKA (reference sequence). The CDR3 spans 15 residues.

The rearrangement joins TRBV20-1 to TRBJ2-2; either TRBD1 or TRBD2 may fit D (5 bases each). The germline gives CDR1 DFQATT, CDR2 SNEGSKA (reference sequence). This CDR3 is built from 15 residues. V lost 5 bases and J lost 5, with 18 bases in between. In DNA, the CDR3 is TGCAGTGCTCCATACGGGACCCCTGGGACCGGGGAGCTGTTTTTT. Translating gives CSAPYGTPGTGELFF.

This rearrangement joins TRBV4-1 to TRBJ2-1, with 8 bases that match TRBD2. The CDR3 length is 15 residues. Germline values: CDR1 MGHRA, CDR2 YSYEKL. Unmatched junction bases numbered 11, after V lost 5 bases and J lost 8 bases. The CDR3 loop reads CASSGWAGGGDEQFF. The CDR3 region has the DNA TGCGCCAGCAGCGGGTGGGCGGGAGGTGGAGATGAGCAGTTCTTC.

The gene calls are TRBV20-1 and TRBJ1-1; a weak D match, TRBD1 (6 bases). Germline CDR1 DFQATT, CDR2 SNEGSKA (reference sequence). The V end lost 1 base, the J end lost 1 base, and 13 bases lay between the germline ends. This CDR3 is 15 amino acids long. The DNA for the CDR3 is TGCAGTGCTAGAGTTACTGGACAGCGGAACACTGAAGCTTTCTTT. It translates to CSARVTGQRNTEAFF.